Below are 7 T cell receptor beta chains sequenced from a single sample in a study of T cell changes during pregnancy in multiple sclerosis (dated by TCRdb to between 2017 and 2020). The library was generated by the immunoSEQ multiplex PCR assay. TCRdb obtained this table from immuneACCESS and retained in-frame rearrangements with V and J assigned. These tables miss some clones; where compared with another copy, unresolved V genes account for less than half of the shortfall, and the remainder is unexplained. In this sample the table shows about 34,000 clones, about 87% of which occur a single time. The top ten constitute 3% to 4.5% of the sample. This material consisted of CD8+ T cells from peripheral blood mononuclear cells, taken in the third trimester of pregnancy. These receptors were taken from a female donor with multiple sclerosis, enrolled in a pregnancy study.

CDR3 DNA sequence: TGTGCCAGCAGTTACTCCGCAGGGAGGGTATCCTACGAGCAGTACTTC. This sequence encodes CASSYSAGRVSYEQYF. The J gene is TRBJ2-7, the V gene TRBV6-5, with TRBD2 identical over 7 bases. The CDR3 spans 16 residues. V was pared by 0 bases and J by 1 base, with 6 bases of the junction left unmatched. CDR1 and CDR2 from the germline V gene are MNHEY and SVGAGI.

The chain recombines TRBV9 with TRBJ2-2; 8 bases agree with TRBD1. CDR1 is SGDLS, CDR2 YYNGEE, per germline. The CDR3 sequence is 16 residues long. Unmatched junction bases numbered 10, after V lost 4 bases and J lost 5 bases. CDR3 sequence (DNA): TGTGCCAGCAGCCCATCGGACAGGGCCTCAACCGGGGAGCTGTTTTTT. Its translation is CASSPSDRASTGELFF.

This chain uses TRBV7-9 with TRBJ2-1, with 11 bases lining up with TRBD2. CDR1 is SEHNR and CDR2 is FQNEAQ in the germline V gene (reference sequence). The V gene end was trimmed by 3 bases and the J gene end by 7 bases; junction bases not matched to a gene: 2. The CDR3 consists of 14 residues. The CDR3 DNA reads as TGTGCCAGCAGCTTCGCTAGCGGGGGGAATGAGCAGTTCTTC. This gives the protein CASSFASGGNEQFF.

The CDR3 here is CASSQGTSGGETQYF. In DNA form, the CDR3 reads TGTGCCAGCAGTCAAGGGACTAGCGGGGGAGAGACCCAGTACTTC. The gene calls are TRBV6-4 and TRBJ2-5; 14 bases are shared with TRBD2. The germline CDR1 and CDR2 sequences are MRHNA and SNTAGT. Trimming cost V 5 bases and J 4 bases; bases outside gene matches: 3. The CDR3 contains 15 residues.

CDR3 nucleotides: TGTGCCAGCAGCCGGCGACAGGGGGATTCACCCCTCCACTTT. Amino acid sequence: CASSRRQGDSPLHF. The chain joins TRBV11-2 to TRBJ1-6, with TRBD1 matching over 9 bases. Germline trimming cut 5 bases from V and 8 bases from J; bases unmatched to any gene: 4. The CDR3 totals 14 residues. Germline values: CDR1 SGHAT, CDR2 FQNNGV.

The J gene is TRBJ2-7, the V gene TRBV4-3; TRBD1 might be the D (5 bases). Trimming took 0 bases from V and 3 from J, leaving 9 bases between them. The CDR3 has 14 residues. Germline values: CDR1 LGHNA, CDR2 YSLEER. DNA for the CDR3: TGCGCCAGCAGCCAAGATCTCGACAGCTACGAGCAGTACTTC. Its translation is CASSQDLDSYEQYF.

The V call is TRBV4-3, the J call TRBJ1-1; a possible D gene is TRBD1 (6 bases). Germline CDR1 reads LGHNA; CDR2 reads YSLEER. CDR3 size: 15 residues. V lost 2 bases, J lost 3 bases, and 13 bases lay in between. Written as DNA, the CDR3 is TGCGCCAGCAGCCAATACAGGGTGGGTTACACTGAAGCTTTCTTT. It specifies CASSQYRVGYTEAFF.